Only a few counts were recorded for the clone carrying this TCR beta chain. Its antigen is currently unknown. RNA transcripts served as the template for amplifying TCR beta CDR3 regions. TCR CDR3 regions were first amplified by RT-PCR with HTBI primers. TCRdb recomputed calls from the multiplex PCR reads with MiXCR, one row per CDR3 protein. The table includes around 300,000 distinct CDR3 sequences, roughly an eighth detected once. CDR3 size: 13 residues. The germline CDR1 and CDR2 sequences are SGHRS and YFSETQ. V was clipped by 3 bases and J by 10 bases, with 11 bases between them. This sample is drawn from a study of T cells in Graves' hyperthyroidism and ophthalmopathy. Whole-study results and caveats: The model anticipated ophthalmopathy a median approximately 6.5 months pre-onset. Within blood appeared most thyroid clonotypes that had expanded above 0.001.

The chain links TRBV5-1 to TRBJ1-6; a weak D match, TRBD1 (5 bases). Material: blood. The receptor was derived from a woman aged 40 to 50 with Graves' ophthalmopathy. The CDR3 protein is CASSSVRGSPLHF. The CDR3 DNA follows: TGCGCCAGCAGCTCGGTTAGGGGATCACCCCTCCACTTT.